This T cell receptor (beta chain) was profiled in a study of blood T cell repertoires in COVID-19. Study-wide background: COVID-19 samples, acute and convalescent, were from the United States, Italy and Spain. Sources were T cells, B-cell-depleted T cells, or PBMCs; the material itself was cDNA or gDNA.

Per the germline V gene, CDR1 is MNHEY and CDR2 is SVGEGT. This CDR3 comprises 13 residues. V was clipped by 4 bases and J by 1 base, with 7 bases between them. Here immunoSEQ multiplex PCR was the method, and the copy in TCRdb shows in-frame clones only, minus some. This table holds 100,000 to 140,000 clones, around 90% found once. This TCR was recovered from a man between 35 and 55 years old with active or convalescent COVID-19. The sequenced sample consisted of peripheral blood. This chain joins TRBV6-2 or TRBV6-3 and TRBJ1-1; D is uncertain. CDR3 coding DNA: TGTGCCAGCAGTTCCCGCGGGAACACTGAAGCTTTCTTT. It codes for CASSSRGNTEAFF.